Presented here are 18 T cell receptor beta chains from one specimen sequenced in a study of T-cell memory formation after mild COVID-19. TCRdb ran MiXCR on the 5' RACE reads and lists one entry per CDR3 protein. The sample contains fewer than 250,000 distinct CDR3 sequences, about 11% of which appear only once. The sample taken for sequencing was PBMCs or a T cell subset sorted from them (not recorded which). The receptors here all came from a man between 18 and 29 years old who had mild COVID-19 (a few samples of this study predate the infection). Cell type and time point are not known.

This clonotype turned up a few times. The chain combines TRBV6-6 with TRBJ2-5; D gene unclear. The length of the CDR3 is 11 residues. The V end was cut by 7 bases, the J end by 2 bases, with 5 bases between. The germline CDR1 and CDR2 sequences are MNHNY and SVGAGI (reference sequence). The CDR3: CASTEQETQYF. The CDR3 DNA follows: TGTGCCAGCACGGAACAAGAGACCCAGTACTTC.

This clonotype was counted ten times or more. The chain uses TRBV11-2 and TRBJ2-2; D gene ambiguous. Trimming left V 6 bases short and J 6 bases short, with 8 bases between. CDR3 length equals 12 residues. The germline V gene encodes CDR1 SGHAT and CDR2 FQNNGV. The CDR3 region has the DNA TGTGCCAGCAGGCCGCAACCCGGGGAGCTGTTTTTT. Protein sequence: CASRPQPGELFF. The whole variable domain, filled in from reference TRBV11-2 and TRBJ2-2, reads EAGVAQSPRYKIIEKRQSVAFWCNPISGHATLYWYQQILGQGPKLLIQFQNNGVVDDSQLPKDRFSAERLKGVDSTLKIQPAKLEDSAVYLCASRPQPGELFFGEGSRLTVL.

This clonotype was observed a few times. V usage is TRBV4-1 and J usage is TRBJ1-6; D is perhaps TRBD1 (6 bases). The V gene lost 8 bases and the J gene lost 0 bases, with 17 bases spanning the gap. Germline V gene lookup returns CDR1 MGHRA and CDR2 YSYEKL. This CDR3 is built from 17 residues. As DNA, the CDR3 is TGCGCCAGCCAGGGGCAAGTGGGGAGCTCCTATAATTCACCCCTCCACTTT. The encoded protein is CASQGQVGSSYNSPLHF.

This chain connects TRBV5-1 to TRBJ2-7; D is perhaps TRBD1 (5 bases). Trimming stripped 1 base from V and 0 bases from J, with 11 bases between. The CDR3 loop spans 15 amino acids. CDR1 and CDR2 from the germline V gene are SGHRS and YFSETQ. The CDR3 reads CASSLRGPPSYEQYF. The DNA of the CDR3 is TGCGCCAGCAGCTTGAGGGGTCCCCCCTCCTACGAGCAGTACTTC.

This chain joins TRBV10-3 and TRBJ1-3; D gene uncertain. The V gene's germline CDR1 is ENHRY and CDR2 SYGVKD. This CDR3 spans 15 amino acids. The ends were cut back, 2 bases at V and 2 bases at J, with 10 bases in the middle. The CDR3: CAISELGMTGNTIYF. In DNA, the CDR3 is TGTGCCATCAGTGAGCTGGGGATGACTGGAAACACCATATATTTT.

In this sample, this clonotype turned up many times. This chain links TRBV20-1 with TRBJ1-6, with D perhaps matching TRBD1 (6 bases). Trimming removed 2 bases from V and 6 bases from J, with 11 bases in between. Germline V gene data show CDR1 as DFQATT and CDR2 as SNEGSKA (reference sequence). The CDR3 totals 14 residues. The CDR3 is CSARPGGPNSPLHF. The CDR3, as DNA: TGCAGTGCTAGACCGGGGGGCCCTAATTCACCCCTCCACTTT.

The chain recombines TRBV9 with TRBJ1-4; D unclear. V lost 3 bases to trimming and J lost 8 bases, with 8 bases between them. The CDR3 covers 12 residues. CDR1 and CDR2 (germline): SGDLS, YYNGEE. The CDR3, as DNA: TGTGCCAGCAGCGGTCCCGGGGAAAAACTGTTTTTT. This encodes CASSGPGEKLFF.

This clonotype was detected only a few times. The chain is built from TRBV6-1 and TRBJ2-3; D unresolved. This CDR3 comprises 14 residues. CDR1 MNHNS and CDR2 SASEGT come from the germline V gene. V dropped 5 bases and J dropped 5 bases, with 14 bases sitting between them. CDR3 sequence: CASSPFDGEDTQYF. Written as DNA, the CDR3 is TGTGCCAGCAGTCCGTTTGATGGGGAAGATACGCAGTATTTT.

The chain has TRBV7-2 and TRBJ1-2; D unresolved. The length of the CDR3 is 14 residues. V lost 1 base, J lost 2 bases, and 8 bases lay in between. Looked up from germline, CDR1 is SGHTA and CDR2 is FQGNSA. The DNA for the CDR3 is TGTGCCAGCAGCTTAGAGGTCAGCAACTATGGCTACACCTTC. Translated: CASSLEVSNYGYTF. Full variable domain (remainder filled in from reference TRBV7-2 and TRBJ1-2): GAGVSQSPSNKVTEKGKDVELRCDPISGHTALYWYRQSLGQGLEFLIYFQGNSAPDKSGLPSDRFSAERTGGSVSTLTIQRTQQEDSAVYLCASSLEVSNYGYTFGSGTRLTVV.

This clonotype was detected only a few times. The V call is TRBV11-2, the J call TRBJ1-1; D not certain. Germline V gene data show CDR1 as SGHAT and CDR2 as FQNNGV. This CDR3 is built from 12 residues. V was shortened by 5 bases and J by 11 bases, with 15 bases between the two germline ends. In DNA, the CDR3 is TGTGCCAGCAGCCTCGGGTCCCTAGTGGCTTTCTTT. The encoded protein is CASSLGSLVAFF.

This clonotype was observed many times. V usage is TRBV12-3 or TRBV12-4 and J usage is TRBJ2-7; 9 bases agree with TRBD1. This CDR3 region has 16 residues. V was pared by 1 base and J by 5 bases, with 9 bases of the junction left unmatched. In DNA form, the CDR3 reads TGTGCCAGCAGTTTAGATGGTACAGGGGGCAACGACGAGCAGTACGTC. Translated, it gives CASSLDGTGGNDEQYV.

This clonotype was detected a few times. The rearrangement uses TRBV20-1 and TRBJ1-5; D might be TRBD1 (5 bases). Germline V CDR1 and CDR2: DFQATT, SNEGSKA (reference sequence). The length of the CDR3 is 14 residues. Trimming shortened V by 2 bases and J by 3 bases, and 11 bases separated the two germline ends. The CDR3 loop reads CSARPGPFNQPQHF. The CDR3 nucleotides are TGCAGTGCTAGACCGGGACCCTTCAATCAGCCCCAGCATTTT.

This clonotype occurred a few times. V and J are TRBV7-3 and TRBJ1-2; 10 nucleotides line up with TRBD1. Germline CDR1 SGHTA, CDR2 FQGTGA. The V gene end was trimmed by 4 bases and the J gene end by 7 bases; junction bases not matched to a gene: 9. CDR3 length equals 15 residues. CDR3 loop: CASSYGPGQGSGYTF. The CDR3 region has the DNA TGTGCCAGCAGCTACGGGCCGGGACAGGGGTCTGGCTACACCTTC. Drawing the rest from reference TRBV7-3 and TRBJ1-2, the complete variable domain is GAGVSQTPSNKVTEKGKYVELRCDPISGHTALYWYRQSLGQGPEFLIYFQGTGAADDSGLPNDRFFAVRPEGSVSTLKIQRTERGDSAVYLCASSYGPGQGSGYTFGSGTRLTVV.

This clonotype has just a few counts. The chain links TRBV5-1 to TRBJ2-5, with 9 positions matching TRBD1. Germline-derived CDR1 and CDR2 are SGHRS and YFSETQ. CDR3 size: 14 residues. V gave up 6 bases and J gave up 1 base; unmatched junction bases: 4. CDR3 nucleotide sequence: TGCGCCAGCACCCCGACAGGGGGCCAAGAGACCCAGTACTTC. This encodes CASTPTGGQETQYF.

In its sample, this clonotype was seen a few times. The rearrangement uses TRBV6-2 or TRBV6-3 and TRBJ2-4; D is unclear. Between the trimmed V and J ends, which lost 1 base and 0 bases, there was a span of 10 bases. Germline CDR1 is MNHEY and CDR2 is SVGEGT. This CDR3 has 16 residues. CDR3 DNA sequence: TGTGCCAGCAGTTACTACAGCTTACTAGCCAAAAACATTCAGTACTTC. It encodes CASSYYSLLAKNIQYF.

In its sample, this clonotype was seen a few times. This chain links TRBV7-2 with TRBJ1-6; 8 bases line up with TRBD1. Trimming took 2 bases from V and 8 from J; bases not matched to a gene: 11. Germline CDR1 reads SGHTA; CDR2 reads FQGNSA. The CDR3 runs 17 residues. The CDR3 spells CASSLNWVGQGYSPLHF. CDR3 bases: TGTGCCAGCAGCTTAAATTGGGTTGGACAGGGATATTCACCCCTCCACTTT.

This chain links TRBV5-1 with TRBJ2-2, with TRBD1 matching over 8 bases. V gave up 4 bases and J gave up 2 bases; unmatched junction bases: 7. Germline CDR1 is SGHRS and CDR2 is YFSETQ. CDR3 length equals 16 residues. Written as DNA, the CDR3 is TGCGCCAGCAGCCCGGACGGACAGGGAAACACCGGGGAGCTGTTTTTT. Translating gives CASSPDGQGNTGELFF.

The chain recombines TRBV20-1 with TRBJ2-7; TRBD1 agrees at 9 bases. Germline-derived CDR1 and CDR2 are DFQATT and SNEGSKA (reference sequence). The V and J ends lost 7 bases and 5 bases, in that order; junction bases with no gene match: 9. CDR3 length: 13 residues. Here the CDR3 DNA reads TGCAGTGTATCGGGACAGGGAAAGGACGAGCAGTACGTC. It is translated as CSVSGQGKDEQYV.